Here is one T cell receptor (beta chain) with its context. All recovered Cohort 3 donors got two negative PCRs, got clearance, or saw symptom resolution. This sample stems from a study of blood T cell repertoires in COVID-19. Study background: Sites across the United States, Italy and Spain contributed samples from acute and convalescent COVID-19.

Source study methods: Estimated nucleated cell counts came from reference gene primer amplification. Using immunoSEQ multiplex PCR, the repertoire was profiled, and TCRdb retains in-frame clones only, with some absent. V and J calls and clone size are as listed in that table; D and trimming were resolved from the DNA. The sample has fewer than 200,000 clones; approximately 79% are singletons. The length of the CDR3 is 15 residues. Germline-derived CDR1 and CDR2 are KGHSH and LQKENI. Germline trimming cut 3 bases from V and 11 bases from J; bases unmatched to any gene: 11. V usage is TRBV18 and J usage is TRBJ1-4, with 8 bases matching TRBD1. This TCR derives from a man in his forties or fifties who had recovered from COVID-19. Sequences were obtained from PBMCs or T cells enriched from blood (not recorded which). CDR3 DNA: TGTGCCAGCTCACCTTCCCTAGGACAGGGCGAGAAACTGTTTTTT. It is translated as CASSPSLGQGEKLFF. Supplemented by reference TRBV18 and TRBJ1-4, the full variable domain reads NAGVMQNPRHLVRRRGQEARLRCSPMKGHSHVYWYRQLPEEGLKFMVYLQKENIIDESGMPKERFSAEFPKEGPSILRIQQVVRGDSAAYFCASSPSLGQGEKLFFGSGTQLSVL.